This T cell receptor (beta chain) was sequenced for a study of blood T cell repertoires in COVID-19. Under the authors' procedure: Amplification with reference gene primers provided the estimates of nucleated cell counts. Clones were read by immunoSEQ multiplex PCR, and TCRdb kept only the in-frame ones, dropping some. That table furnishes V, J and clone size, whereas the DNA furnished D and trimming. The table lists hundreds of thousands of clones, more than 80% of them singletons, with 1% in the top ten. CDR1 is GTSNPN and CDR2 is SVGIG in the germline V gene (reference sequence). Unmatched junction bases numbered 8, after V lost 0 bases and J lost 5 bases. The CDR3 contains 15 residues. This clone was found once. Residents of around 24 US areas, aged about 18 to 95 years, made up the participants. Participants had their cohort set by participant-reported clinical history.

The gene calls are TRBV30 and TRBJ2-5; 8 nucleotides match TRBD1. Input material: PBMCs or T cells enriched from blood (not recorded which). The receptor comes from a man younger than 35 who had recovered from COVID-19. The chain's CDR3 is CAWSVRPGGLETQYF. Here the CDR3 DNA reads TGTGCCTGGAGTGTACGCCCAGGGGGCTTGGAGACCCAGTACTTC.